This T cell receptor beta chain derives from a study of T cells in Graves' hyperthyroidism and ophthalmopathy (dated by TCRdb to between 2017 and 2020). For the wider study: Peripheral blood samples were taken at the time of initial diagnosis, prior to any treatment. A discovery cohort of about a hundred patients, fewer than 50 with Graves' ophthalmopathy and approximately 60 with stable Graves' hyperthyroidism, was used to find distinguishing TCR V-J signatures. Following sampling, methimazole starting at 30 mg daily was given to hyperthyroidism patients, and high-dose intravenous methylprednisolone was given to ophthalmopathy patients. The paper reports TCR Vbeta CDR3 sequencing of about 140 peripheral blood samples: approximately 41 ophthalmopathy, under 80 hyperthyroidism and around 17 progressor patients. An independent validation cohort of some 18 hyperthyroidism patients and approximately 15 patients who later progressed to ophthalmopathy tested prospective prediction of ophthalmopathy. Thyroid tissue and blood T-cell repertoires from about 6 Graves' hyperthyroidism patients were also compared in the study. For training and testing, the 100 or so patients in the discovery cohort were randomly divided in a 7:3 ratio. What the work shows at the level of the full study, not this receptor alone: No statistical method was used to set the sample size in advance, and investigators knew the group allocation. A model built on a 13 V-J signature distinguished ophthalmopathy from stable hyperthyroidism, reaching roughly 88% sensitivity and 81.08% specificity in cross-validation and 80%/75% in testing. In validation, the model predicted progression to ophthalmopathy with 55% to 71% sensitivity and around 72% specificity, a median of around 6.6 months before onset. Most expanded thyroid clonotypes (frequency above 0.001) were also detected in blood, a finding suggesting that blood repertoires may reflect thyroid immune responses.

Amplification of TCR beta CDR3 regions was carried out from RNA transcripts. A first-round RT-PCR of the TCR CDR3 used the HTBI primer set with the Qiagen OneStep RT-PCR kit. Libraries were constructed in a second round of multiplex PCR, after which size selection and purification were carried out. The libraries were sequenced on an Illumina HiSeq2000 using paired-end 100 bp reads. For the original study's pipeline: SOAPnuke was used to process the raw data, throwing out any read that contained adapters or uncalled bases, had a mean Phred below 15, or lacked an exact constant-primer or identifier match. COPE v1.2.5 was used to merge high-quality paired reads, and clonotypes were defined as unique nucleotide sequences. MiTCR v1.1 was used to align the clonotypes against IMGT TRBV, TRBD and TRBJ reference segments. The analysis included only V-J combinations with a frequency above 0.0001, which together covered roughly 99% of the repertoires. A TCS score was defined as the ratio between F50 (clonal expansion) and ExV (chaos), using BLOSUM62-based TCRdist between CDR3 peptides within each V-J. Welch's t-statistics and random forest reduced several hundred V-J features to 10 to 15, which were used in a naive Bayes classifier (R e1071). The raw public reads went through TCRdb reprocessing: fastp at Q25, MiXCR clone calling, in-frame beta chains kept. When rows share a CDR3 protein, they turn into one entry using the most common DNA and genes. These V and J calls derive from TCRdb rather than the authors' analysis. Counted in this sample were about 600,000 distinct CDR3 sequences; approximately 15% of them appeared once. The ten largest clones take up about an eighth of the sample.

CDR1 KGHSH and CDR2 LQKENI were looked up in the germline V gene. Its CDR3 holds 15 amino acids, cysteine through phenylalanine. Left in the record is the CDR3 DNA by itself, 45 bases read in frame from the first base. V is cut by 6 bases and J by 2 bases, and the space between the germline ends is 14 bases. Moderately to severely active disease, a Clinical Activity Score of at least 3, a NOSPECS grade of at least 4, and a duration under 3 months were present in ophthalmopathy patients. Patients with uncontrolled infections, other autoimmune diseases, pregnancy or lactation were excluded. Clinical symptoms, serum thyroxine and TRAb, thyroid ultrasound, and orbital computed tomography formed the basis for the diagnoses. PBMCs were separated from approximately 10 ml of fresh peripheral blood using Ficoll-Paque density gradient centrifugation. Total RNA was extracted with Trizol reagent, and quality was checked on an Agilent 2100 Bioanalyzer.

This clonotype was found many times. It has no known antigen specificity. No qualities accompany the bases; no much larger clone lies one base away. Input material: blood. This chain joins TRBV18 to TRBJ2-1; the D gene could be TRBD1 or TRBD2, each one agreeing over 5 bases. This TCR derives from a woman between 45 and 65 years old with Graves' ophthalmopathy. In nucleotide form, the sequence is TGTGCCAGCTCGCCGGGACGGGTAACCTACAATGAGCAGTTCTTC. This gives the protein CASSPGRVTYNEQFF.